This T cell receptor beta chain emerged from a study of blood T cell repertoires in COVID-19. About the study: From T cells, B-cell-depleted T cells, or PBMCs came the material, which was cDNA or gDNA.

The protocol was immunoSEQ multiplex PCR, while the TCRdb copy is restricted to in-frame clones and leaves out a portion. Among over 120,000 clones listed, less than 80% were seen once. From germline, CDR1 is SGHRS and CDR2 YFSETQ. V was trimmed by 0 bases and J by 0 bases, leaving 16 bases between them. The CDR3 is made up of 18 amino acids. The chain has TRBV5-1 and TRBJ1-3, with a tentative D call TRBD1 (5 bases). Sequencing input: peripheral blood. The TCR originated in a woman older than 75 with active or convalescent COVID-19. In nucleotides, the CDR3 is TGCGCCAGCAGCTTGGATGGCGGGACCCTAATCTCTGGAAACACCATATATTTT. It translates to CASSLDGGTLISGNTIYF.